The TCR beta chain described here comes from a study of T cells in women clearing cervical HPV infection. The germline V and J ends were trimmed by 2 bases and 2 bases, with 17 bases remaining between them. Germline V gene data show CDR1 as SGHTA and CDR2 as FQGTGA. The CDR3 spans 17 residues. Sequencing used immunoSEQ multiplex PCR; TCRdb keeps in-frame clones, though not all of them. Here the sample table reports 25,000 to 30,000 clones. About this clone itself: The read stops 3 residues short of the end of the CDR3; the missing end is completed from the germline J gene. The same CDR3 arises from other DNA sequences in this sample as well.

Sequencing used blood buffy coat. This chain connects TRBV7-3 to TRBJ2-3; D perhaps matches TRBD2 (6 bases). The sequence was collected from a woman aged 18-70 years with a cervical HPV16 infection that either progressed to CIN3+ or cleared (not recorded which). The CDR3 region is CASSLGRGPPLTDTQYF. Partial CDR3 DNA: TGTGCCAGCAGCTTAGGGCGGGGACCGCCACTCACAGATACG.